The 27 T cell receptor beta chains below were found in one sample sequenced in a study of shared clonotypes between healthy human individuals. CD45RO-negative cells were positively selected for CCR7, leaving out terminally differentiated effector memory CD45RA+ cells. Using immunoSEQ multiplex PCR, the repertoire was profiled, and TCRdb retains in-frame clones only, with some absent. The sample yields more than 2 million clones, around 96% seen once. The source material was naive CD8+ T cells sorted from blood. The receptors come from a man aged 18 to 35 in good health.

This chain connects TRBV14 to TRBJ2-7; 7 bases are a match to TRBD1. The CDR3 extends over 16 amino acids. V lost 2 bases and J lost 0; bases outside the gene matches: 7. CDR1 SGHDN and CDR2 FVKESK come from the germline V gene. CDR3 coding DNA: TGTGCCAGCAGCCAATGGGACAGAGCCGTCTCCTACGAGCAGTACTTC. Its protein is CASSQWDRAVSYEQYF.

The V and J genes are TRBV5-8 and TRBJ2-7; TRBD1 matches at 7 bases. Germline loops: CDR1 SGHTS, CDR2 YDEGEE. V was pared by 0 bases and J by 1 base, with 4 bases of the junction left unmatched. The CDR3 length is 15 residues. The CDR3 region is CASSLAMTGSYEQYF. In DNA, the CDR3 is TGTGCCAGCAGCTTGGCGATGACAGGGTCCTACGAGCAGTACTTC.

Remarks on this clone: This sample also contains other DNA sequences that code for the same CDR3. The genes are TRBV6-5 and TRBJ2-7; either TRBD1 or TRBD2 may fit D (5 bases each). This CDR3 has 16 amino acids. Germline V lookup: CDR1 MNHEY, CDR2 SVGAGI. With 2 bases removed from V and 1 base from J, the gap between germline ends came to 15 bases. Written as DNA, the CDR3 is TGTGCCAGCAGTTACCCTACCGGGACGGAATCCTACGAGCAGTACTTC. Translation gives CASSYPTGTESYEQYF.

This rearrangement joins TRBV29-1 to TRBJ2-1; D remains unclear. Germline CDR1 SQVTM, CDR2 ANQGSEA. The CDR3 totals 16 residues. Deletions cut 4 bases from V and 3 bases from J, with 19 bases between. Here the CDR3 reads CSVVLLSGFLYNEQFF. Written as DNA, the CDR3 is TGCAGCGTTGTACTATTATCGGGCTTCCTCTACAATGAGCAGTTCTTC.

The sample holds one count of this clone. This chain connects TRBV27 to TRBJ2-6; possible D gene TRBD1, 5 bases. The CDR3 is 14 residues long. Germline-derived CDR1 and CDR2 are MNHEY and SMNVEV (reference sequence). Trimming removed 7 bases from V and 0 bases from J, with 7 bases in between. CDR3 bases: TGTGCCAGCAAGGGGATCTCTGGGGCCAACGTCCTGACTTTC. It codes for CASKGISGANVLTF.

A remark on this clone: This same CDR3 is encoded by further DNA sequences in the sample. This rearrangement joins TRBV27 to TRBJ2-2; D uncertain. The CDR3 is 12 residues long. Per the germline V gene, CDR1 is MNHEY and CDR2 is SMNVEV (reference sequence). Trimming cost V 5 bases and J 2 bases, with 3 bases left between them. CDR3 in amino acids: CASSHNTGELFF. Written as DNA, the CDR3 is TGTGCCAGCAGTCACAACACCGGGGAGCTGTTTTTT.

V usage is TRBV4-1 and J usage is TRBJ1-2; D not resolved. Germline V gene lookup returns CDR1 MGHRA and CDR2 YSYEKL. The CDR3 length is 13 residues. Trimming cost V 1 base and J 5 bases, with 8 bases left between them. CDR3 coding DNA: TGCGCCAGCAGCCAAGTAGGCCAATATGGCTACACCTTC. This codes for CASSQVGQYGYTF.

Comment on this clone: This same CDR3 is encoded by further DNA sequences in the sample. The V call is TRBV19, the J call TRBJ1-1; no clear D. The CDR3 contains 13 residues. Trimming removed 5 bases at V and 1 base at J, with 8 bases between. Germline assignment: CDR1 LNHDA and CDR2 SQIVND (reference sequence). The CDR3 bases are TGTGCCAGTAGTCCCACGGCGAACACTGAAGCTTTCTTT. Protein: CASSPTANTEAFF.

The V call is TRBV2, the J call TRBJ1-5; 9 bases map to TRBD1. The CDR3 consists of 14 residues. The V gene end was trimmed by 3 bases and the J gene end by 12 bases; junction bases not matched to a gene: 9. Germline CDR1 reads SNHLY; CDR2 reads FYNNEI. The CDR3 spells CASSEGQGGMYQHF. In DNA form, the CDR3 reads TGTGCCAGCAGTGAGGGACAGGGAGGGATGTACCAGCATTTT.

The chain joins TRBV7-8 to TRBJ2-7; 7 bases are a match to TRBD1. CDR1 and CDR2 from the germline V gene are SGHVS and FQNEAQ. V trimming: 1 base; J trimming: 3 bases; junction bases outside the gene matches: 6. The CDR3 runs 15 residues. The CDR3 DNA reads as TGTGCCAGCAGCTTAGAGGGGGCAAAAAGCTACGAGCAGTACTTC. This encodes CASSLEGAKSYEQYF.

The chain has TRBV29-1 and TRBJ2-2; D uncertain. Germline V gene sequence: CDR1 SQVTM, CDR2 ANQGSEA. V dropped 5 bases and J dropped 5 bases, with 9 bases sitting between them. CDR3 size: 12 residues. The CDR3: CSVLAHTGELFF. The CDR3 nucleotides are TGCAGCGTTTTAGCCCATACCGGGGAGCTGTTTTTT.

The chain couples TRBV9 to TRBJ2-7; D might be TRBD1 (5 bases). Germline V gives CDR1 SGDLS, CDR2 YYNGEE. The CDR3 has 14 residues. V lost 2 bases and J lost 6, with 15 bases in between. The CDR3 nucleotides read TGTGCCAGCAGCGTGGGGCCATATGGCTCCGAGCAGTACTTC. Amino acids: CASSVGPYGSEQYF.

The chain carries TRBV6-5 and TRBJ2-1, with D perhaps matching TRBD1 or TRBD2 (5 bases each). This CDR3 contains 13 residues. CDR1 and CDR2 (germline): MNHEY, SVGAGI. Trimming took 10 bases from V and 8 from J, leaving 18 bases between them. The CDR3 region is CATSLGTVDEQFF. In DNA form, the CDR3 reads TGTGCCACCTCGCTAGGGACGGTCGATGAGCAGTTCTTC.

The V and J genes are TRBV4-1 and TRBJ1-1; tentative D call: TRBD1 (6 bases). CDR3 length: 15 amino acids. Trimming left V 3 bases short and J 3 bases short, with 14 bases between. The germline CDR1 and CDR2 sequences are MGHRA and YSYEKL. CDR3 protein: CASSHKQGRDTEAFF. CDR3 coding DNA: TGCGCCAGCAGCCACAAACAGGGTCGAGACACTGAAGCTTTCTTT.

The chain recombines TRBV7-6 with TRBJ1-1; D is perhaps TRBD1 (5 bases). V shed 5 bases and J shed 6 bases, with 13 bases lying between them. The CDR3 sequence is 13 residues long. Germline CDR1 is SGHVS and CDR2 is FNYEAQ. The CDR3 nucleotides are TGTGCCAGCAGCCCCGATTGGGGGTCTGAAGCTTTCTTT. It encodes CASSPDWGSEAFF.

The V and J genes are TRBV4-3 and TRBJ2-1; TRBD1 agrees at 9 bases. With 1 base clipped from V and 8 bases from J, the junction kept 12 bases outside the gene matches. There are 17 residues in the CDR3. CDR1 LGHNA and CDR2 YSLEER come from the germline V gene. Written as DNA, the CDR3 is TGCGCCAGCAGCCAAGGTAACCCGGGACAGGGTATCTATGAGCAGTTCTTC. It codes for CASSQGNPGQGIYEQFF.

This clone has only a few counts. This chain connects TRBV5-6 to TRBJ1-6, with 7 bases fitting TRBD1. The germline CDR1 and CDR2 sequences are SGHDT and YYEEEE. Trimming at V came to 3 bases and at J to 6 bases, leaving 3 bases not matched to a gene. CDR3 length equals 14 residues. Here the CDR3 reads CASSSGTANSPLHF. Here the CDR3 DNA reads TGTGCCAGCAGCTCCGGGACAGCTAATTCACCCCTCCACTTT. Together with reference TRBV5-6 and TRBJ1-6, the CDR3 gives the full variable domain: DAGVTQSPTHLIKTRGQQVTLRCSPKSGHDTVSWYQQALGQGPQFIFQYYEEEERQRGNFPDRFSGHQFPNYSSELNVNALLLGDSALYLCASSSGTANSPLHFGNGTRLTVT.

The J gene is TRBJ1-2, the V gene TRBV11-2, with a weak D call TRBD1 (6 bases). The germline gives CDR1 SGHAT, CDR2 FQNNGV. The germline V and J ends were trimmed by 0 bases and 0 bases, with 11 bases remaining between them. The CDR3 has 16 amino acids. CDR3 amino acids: CASSLEWAGANYGYTF. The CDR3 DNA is TGTGCCAGCAGCTTAGAGTGGGCAGGGGCTAACTATGGCTACACCTTC.

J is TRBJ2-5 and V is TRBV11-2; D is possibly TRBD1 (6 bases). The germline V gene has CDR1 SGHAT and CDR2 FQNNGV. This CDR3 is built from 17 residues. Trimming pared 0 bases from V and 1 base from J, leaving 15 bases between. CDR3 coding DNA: TGTGCCAGCAGCTTAGAGGGGGCGGCAGGGCTCCAAGAGACCCAGTACTTC. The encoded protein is CASSLEGAAGLQETQYF. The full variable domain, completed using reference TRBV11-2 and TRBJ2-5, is EAGVAQSPRYKIIEKRQSVAFWCNPISGHATLYWYQQILGQGPKLLIQFQNNGVVDDSQLPKDRFSAERLKGVDSTLKIQPAKLEDSAVYLCASSLEGAAGLQETQYFGPGTRLLVL.

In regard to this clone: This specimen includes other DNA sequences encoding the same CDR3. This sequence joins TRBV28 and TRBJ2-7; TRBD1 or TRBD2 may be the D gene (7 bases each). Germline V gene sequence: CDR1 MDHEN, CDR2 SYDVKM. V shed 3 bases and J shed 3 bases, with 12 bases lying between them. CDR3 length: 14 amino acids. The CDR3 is CASSLAGDSYEQYF. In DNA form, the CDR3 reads TGTGCCAGCAGTTTGGCGGGGGACAGCTACGAGCAGTACTTC.

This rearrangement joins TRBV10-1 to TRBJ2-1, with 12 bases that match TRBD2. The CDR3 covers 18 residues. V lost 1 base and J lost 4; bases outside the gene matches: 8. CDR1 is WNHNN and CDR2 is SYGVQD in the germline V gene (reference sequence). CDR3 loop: CASSEWASGRALYNEQFF. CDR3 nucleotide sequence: TGCGCCAGCAGTGAGTGGGCTAGCGGGAGGGCTTTATACAATGAGCAGTTCTTC.

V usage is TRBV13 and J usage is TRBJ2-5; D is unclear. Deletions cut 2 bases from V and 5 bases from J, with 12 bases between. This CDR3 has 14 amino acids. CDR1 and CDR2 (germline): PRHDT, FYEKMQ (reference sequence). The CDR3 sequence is CASSLMTDHETQYF. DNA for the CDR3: TGTGCCAGCAGCTTAATGACTGATCATGAGACCCAGTACTTC.

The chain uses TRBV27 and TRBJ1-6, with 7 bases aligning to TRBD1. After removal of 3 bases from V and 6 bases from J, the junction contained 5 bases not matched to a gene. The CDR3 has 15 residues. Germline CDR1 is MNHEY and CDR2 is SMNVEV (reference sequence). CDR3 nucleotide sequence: TGTGCCAGCAGTTTGGAGGCAGGGGGTAATTCACCCCTCCACTTT. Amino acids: CASSLEAGGNSPLHF.

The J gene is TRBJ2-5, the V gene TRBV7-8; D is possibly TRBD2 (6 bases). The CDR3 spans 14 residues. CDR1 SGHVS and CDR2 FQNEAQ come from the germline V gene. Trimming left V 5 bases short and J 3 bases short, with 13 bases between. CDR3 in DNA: TGTGCCAGCAGCCCTCAATGGGGGGAAGAGACCCAGTACTTC. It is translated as CASSPQWGEETQYF.

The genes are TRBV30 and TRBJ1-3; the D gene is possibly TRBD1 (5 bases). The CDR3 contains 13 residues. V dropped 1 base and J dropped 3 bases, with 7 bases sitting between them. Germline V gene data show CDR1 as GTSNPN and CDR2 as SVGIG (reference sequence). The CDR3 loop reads CAWSATVGNTIYF. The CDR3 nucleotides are TGTGCCTGGAGTGCGACAGTTGGAAACACCATATATTTT.

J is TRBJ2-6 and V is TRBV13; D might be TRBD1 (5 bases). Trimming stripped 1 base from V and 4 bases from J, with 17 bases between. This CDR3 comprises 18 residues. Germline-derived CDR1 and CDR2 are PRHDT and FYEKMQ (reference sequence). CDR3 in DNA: TGTGCCAGCAGCTTAGAGTCAGAAGGGGCTGAGGGGGCCAACGTCCTGACTTTC. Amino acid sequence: CASSLESEGAEGANVLTF.

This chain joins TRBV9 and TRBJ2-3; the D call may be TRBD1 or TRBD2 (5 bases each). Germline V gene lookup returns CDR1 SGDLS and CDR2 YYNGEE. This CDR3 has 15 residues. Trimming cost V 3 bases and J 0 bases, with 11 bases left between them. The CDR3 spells CASSEWDRSTDTQYF. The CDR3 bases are TGTGCCAGCAGCGAATGGGACCGTAGCACAGATACGCAGTATTTT.